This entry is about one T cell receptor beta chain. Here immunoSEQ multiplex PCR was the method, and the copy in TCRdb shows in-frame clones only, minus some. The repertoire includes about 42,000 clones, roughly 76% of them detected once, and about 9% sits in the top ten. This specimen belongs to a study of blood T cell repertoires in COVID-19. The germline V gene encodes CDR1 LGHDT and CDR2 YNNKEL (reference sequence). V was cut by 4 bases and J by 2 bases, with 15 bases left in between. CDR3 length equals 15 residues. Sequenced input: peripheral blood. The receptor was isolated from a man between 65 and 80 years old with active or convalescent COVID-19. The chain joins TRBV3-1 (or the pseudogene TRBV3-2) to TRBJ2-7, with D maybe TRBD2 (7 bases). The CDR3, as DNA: TGTGCCAGCAGCCCCCTAGGGGGGGGACCCTACGAGCAGTACTTC. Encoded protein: CASSPLGGGPYEQYF.